Described below is a single T cell receptor (beta chain) sequence and its context. Its cognate antigen is unknown. This specimen comes from a study of T-cell reconstitution after alpha-beta-depleted transplantation in children. Researchers prepared the TCRbeta library using unique molecular identifiers, the study reports. Via MiXCR, TCRdb re-called the PCR reads, giving one row per CDR3 protein. Here the sample spans fewer than 550,000 distinct CDR3 sequences, roughly a tenth being singletons. Study-wide findings and caveats: Surviving recipient T cells and intrathymic progenitors accounted for some patients' high TCRbeta diversity at day 60. Reportedly, roughly two months post-transplant, alpha-beta T cells arose from several hundred expanded graft clones. T-cell counts and diversity at one year following transplant were attributed mainly to newly produced T cells.

The receptor was isolated from a child under 10 years old with inherited bone marrow failure, due to receive a stem cell transplant. The sequencing used PBMCs, collected before TCRalphabeta/CD19-depleted stem cell transplant.

In DNA form, the CDR3 reads TGCAGTGCCCCTATACTAGCGGCCTCCAACATTCAGTACTTC. Translation gives CSAPILAASNIQYF. This chain connects TRBV20-1 to TRBJ2-4, with 8 nucleotides matching TRBD2. This CDR3 comprises 14 residues. The trim removed 6 bases at V and 7 bases at J, leaving 11 bases unmatched. Germline CDR1 and CDR2: DFQATT and SNEGSKA (reference sequence).